This TCR beta chain was found in a study of T cell changes during pregnancy in multiple sclerosis. The V and J ends lost 3 bases and 0 bases, in that order; junction bases with no gene match: 9. Looked up from germline, CDR1 is SGHRS and CDR2 is YFSETQ. This CDR3 contains 18 residues. Here immunoSEQ multiplex PCR was the method, and the copy in TCRdb shows in-frame clones only, minus some. The profile shows fewer than 70,000 clones, approximately 91% of them singletons. The chain uses TRBV5-1 and TRBJ2-7, with TRBD2 identical over 13 bases. The input for sequencing was peripheral blood, taken in the third trimester of pregnancy. This sequence originates from a female donor with multiple sclerosis, enrolled in a pregnancy study. The CDR3, as DNA: TGCGCCAGCAGCTCAGGACTAGCGGGGGTCCTGAACTCCTACGAGCAGTACTTC. Protein: CASSSGLAGVLNSYEQYF. Supplemented by reference TRBV5-1 and TRBJ2-7, the full variable domain reads KAGVTQTPRYLIKTRGQQVTLSCSPISGHRSVSWYQQTPGQGLQFLFEYFSETQRNKGNFPGRFSGRQFSNSRSEMNVSTLELGDSALYLCASSSGLAGVLNSYEQYFGPGTRLTVT.